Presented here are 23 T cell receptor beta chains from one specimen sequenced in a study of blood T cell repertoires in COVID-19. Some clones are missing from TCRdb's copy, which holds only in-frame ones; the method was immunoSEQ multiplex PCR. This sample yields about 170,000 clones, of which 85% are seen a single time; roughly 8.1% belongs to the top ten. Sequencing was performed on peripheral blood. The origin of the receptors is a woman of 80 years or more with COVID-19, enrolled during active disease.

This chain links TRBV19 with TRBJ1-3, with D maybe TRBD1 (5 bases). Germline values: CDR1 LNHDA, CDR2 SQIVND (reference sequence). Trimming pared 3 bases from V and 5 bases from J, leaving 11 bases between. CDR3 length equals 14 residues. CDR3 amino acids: CASSMDIPRNTIYF. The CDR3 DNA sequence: TGTGCCAGTAGTATGGACATCCCGCGAAACACCATATATTTT.

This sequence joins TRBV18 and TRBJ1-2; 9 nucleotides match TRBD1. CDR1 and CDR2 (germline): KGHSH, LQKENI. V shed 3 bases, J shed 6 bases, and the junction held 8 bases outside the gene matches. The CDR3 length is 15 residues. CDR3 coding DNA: TGTGCCAGCTCACCCTCGGACAGGGGTTCAAATGGCTACACCTTC. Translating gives CASSPSDRGSNGYTF.

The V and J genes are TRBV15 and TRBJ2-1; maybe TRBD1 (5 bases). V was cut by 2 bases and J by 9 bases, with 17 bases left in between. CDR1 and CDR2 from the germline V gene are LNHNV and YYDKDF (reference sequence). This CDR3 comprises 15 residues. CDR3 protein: CATSRTLSGLGEQFF. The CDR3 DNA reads TGTGCCACCAGCAGAACTCTCTCAGGGTTAGGTGAGCAGTTCTTC.

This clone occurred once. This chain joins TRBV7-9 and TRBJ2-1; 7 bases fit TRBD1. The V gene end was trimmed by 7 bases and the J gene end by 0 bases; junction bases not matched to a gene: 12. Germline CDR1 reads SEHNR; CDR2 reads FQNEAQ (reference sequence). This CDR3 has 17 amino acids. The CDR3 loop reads CASTTGRTGSSYNEQFF. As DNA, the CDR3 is TGTGCCAGCACCACCGGACGGACAGGAAGCTCCTACAATGAGCAGTTCTTC.

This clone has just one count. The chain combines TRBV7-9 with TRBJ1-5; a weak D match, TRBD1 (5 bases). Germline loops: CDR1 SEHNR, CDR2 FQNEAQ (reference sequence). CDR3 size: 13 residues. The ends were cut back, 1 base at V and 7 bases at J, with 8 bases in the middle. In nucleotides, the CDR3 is TGTGCCAGCAGCTTAGGGGGGGGACAGCCCCAGCATTTT. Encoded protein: CASSLGGGQPQHF. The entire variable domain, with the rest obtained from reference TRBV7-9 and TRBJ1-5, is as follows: DTGVSQNPRHKITKRGQNVTFRCDPISEHNRLYWYRQTLGQGPEFLTYFQNEAQLEKSRLLSDRFSAERPKGSFSTLEIQRTEQGDSAMYLCASSLGGGQPQHFGDGTRLSIL.

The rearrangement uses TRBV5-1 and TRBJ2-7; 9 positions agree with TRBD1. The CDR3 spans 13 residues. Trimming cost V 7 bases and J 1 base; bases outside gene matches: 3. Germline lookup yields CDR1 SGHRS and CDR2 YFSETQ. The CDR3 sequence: CASGGQGSYEQYF. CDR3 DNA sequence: TGCGCCAGCGGCGGACAGGGGTCCTACGAGCAGTACTTC.

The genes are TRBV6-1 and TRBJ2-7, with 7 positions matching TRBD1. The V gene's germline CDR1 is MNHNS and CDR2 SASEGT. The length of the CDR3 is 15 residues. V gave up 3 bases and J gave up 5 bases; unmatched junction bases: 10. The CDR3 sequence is CASSERPTGWDEQYF. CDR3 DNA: TGTGCCAGCAGTGAGCGCCCGACAGGGTGGGACGAGCAGTACTTC.

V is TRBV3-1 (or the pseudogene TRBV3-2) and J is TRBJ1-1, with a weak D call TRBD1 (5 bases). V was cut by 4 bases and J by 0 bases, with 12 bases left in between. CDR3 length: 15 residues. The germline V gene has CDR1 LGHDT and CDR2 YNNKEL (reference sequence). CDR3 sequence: CASSLGGVMNTEAFF. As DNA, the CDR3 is TGTGCCAGCAGCCTAGGAGGGGTCATGAACACTGAAGCTTTCTTT.

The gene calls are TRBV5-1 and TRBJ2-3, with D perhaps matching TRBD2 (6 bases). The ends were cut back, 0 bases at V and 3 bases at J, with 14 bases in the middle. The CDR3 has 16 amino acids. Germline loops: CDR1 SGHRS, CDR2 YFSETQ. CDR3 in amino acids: CASSLEGGAGTDTQYF. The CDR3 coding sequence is TGCGCCAGCAGCTTGGAGGGCGGGGCTGGAACAGATACGCAGTATTTT.

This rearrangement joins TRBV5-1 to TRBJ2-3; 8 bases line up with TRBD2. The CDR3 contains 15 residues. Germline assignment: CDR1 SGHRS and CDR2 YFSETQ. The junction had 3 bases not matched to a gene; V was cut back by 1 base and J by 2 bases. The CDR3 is CASSLYSGDTDTQYF. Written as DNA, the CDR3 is TGCGCCAGCAGCTTGTATAGCGGGGACACAGATACGCAGTATTTT. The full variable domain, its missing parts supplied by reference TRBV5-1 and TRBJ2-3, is KAGVTQTPRYLIKTRGQQVTLSCSPISGHRSVSWYQQTPGQGLQFLFEYFSETQRNKGNFPGRFSGRQFSNSRSEMNVSTLELGDSALYLCASSLYSGDTDTQYFGPGTRLTVL.

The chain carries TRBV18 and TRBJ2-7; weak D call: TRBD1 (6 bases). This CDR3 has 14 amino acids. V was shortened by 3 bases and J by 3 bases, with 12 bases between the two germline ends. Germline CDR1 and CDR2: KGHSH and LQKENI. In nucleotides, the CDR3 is TGTGCCAGCTCACCGGTGGACAGAAGCTACGAGCAGTACTTC. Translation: CASSPVDRSYEQYF.

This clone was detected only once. The CDR3 is CASSLQTGAETQYF. The CDR3 DNA reads as TGTGCCAGCAGCCTACAGACAGGGGCTGAGACCCAGTACTTC. The rearrangement uses TRBV7-2 and TRBJ2-5; 8 bases are a match to TRBD1. The CDR3 sequence is 14 residues long. Trimming cost V 5 bases and J 5 bases; bases outside gene matches: 7. CDR1 is SGHTA and CDR2 is FQGNSA in the germline V gene.

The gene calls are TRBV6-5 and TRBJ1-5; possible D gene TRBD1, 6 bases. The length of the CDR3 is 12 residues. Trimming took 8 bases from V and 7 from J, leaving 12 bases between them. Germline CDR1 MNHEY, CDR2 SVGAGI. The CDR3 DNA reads TGTGCCAGCCTGGAGGGGGGGCAGCCCCAGCATTTT. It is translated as CASLEGGQPQHF.

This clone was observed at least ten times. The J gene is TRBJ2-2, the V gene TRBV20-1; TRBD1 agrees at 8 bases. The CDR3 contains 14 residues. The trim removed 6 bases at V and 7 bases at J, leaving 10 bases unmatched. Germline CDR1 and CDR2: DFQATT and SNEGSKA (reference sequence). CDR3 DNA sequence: TGCAGTGCAAGTCGGACAGGGTCCCTCGGGGAGCTGTTTTTT. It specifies CSASRTGSLGELFF.

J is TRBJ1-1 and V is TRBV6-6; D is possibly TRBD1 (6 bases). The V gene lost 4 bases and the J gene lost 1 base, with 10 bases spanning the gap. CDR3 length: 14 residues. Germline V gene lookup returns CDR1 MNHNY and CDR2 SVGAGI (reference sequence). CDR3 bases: TGTGCCAGCAGTTTCCCGGGACAGAACACTGAAGCTTTCTTT. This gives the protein CASSFPGQNTEAFF.

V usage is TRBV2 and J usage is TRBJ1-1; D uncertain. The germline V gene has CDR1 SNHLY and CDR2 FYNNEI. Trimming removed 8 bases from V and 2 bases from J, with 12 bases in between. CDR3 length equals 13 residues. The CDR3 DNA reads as TGTGCCAGCTTCCGGGATTTTAACACTGAAGCTTTCTTT. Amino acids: CASFRDFNTEAFF.

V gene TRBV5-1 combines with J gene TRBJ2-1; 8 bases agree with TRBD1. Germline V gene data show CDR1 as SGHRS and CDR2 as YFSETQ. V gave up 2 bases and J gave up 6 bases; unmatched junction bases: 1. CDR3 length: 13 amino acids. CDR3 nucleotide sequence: TGCGCCAGCAGCTTTGGACAGGGCAATGAGCAGTTCTTC. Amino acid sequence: CASSFGQGNEQFF.

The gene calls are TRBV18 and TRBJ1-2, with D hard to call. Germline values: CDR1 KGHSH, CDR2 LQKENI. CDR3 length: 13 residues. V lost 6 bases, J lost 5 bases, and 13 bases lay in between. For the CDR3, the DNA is TGTGCCAGCTCCCCGGATAGGACTTATGGCTACACCTTC. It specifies CASSPDRTYGYTF.

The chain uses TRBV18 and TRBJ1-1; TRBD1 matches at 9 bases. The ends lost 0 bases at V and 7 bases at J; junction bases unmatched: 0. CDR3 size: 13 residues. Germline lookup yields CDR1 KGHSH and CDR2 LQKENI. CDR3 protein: CASSPPDRGEAFF. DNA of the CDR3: TGTGCCAGCTCACCACCGGACAGGGGTGAAGCTTTCTTT. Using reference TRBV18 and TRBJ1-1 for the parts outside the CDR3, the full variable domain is NAGVMQNPRHLVRRRGQEARLRCSPMKGHSHVYWYRQLPEEGLKFMVYLQKENIIDESGMPKERFSAEFPKEGPSILRIQQVVRGDSAAYFCASSPPDRGEAFFGQGTRLTVV.

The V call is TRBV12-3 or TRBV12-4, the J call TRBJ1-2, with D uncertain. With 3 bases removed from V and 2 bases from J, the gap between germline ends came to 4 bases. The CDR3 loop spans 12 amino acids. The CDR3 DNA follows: TGTGCCAGCAGTTTGTCGAACTATGGCTACACCTTC. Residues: CASSLSNYGYTF.

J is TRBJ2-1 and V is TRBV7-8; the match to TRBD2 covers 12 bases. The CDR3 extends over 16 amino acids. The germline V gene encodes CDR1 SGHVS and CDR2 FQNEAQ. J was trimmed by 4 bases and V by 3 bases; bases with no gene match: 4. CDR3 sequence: CASSLPTSGSYNEQFF. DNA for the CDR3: TGTGCCAGCAGCTTGCCGACTAGCGGGAGTTACAATGAGCAGTTCTTC. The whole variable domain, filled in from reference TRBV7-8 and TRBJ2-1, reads GAGVSQSPRYKVAKRGQDVALRCDPISGHVSLFWYQQALGQGPEFLTYFQNEAQLDKSGLPSDRFFAERPEGSVSTLKIQRTQQEDSAVYLCASSLPTSGSYNEQFFGPGTRLTVL.

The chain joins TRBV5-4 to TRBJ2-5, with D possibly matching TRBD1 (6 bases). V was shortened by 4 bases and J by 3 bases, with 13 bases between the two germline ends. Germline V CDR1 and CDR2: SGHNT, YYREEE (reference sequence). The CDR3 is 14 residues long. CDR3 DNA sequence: TGTGCCAGCAGCCTCGGACAGACTAAAGAGACCCAGTACTTC. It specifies CASSLGQTKETQYF.

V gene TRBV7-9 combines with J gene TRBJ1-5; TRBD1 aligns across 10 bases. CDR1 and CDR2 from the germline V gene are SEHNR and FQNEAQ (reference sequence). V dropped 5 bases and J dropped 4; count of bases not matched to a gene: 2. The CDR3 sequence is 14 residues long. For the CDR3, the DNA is TGTGCCAGCAGCATGGGACAGGGGAATCAGCCCCAGCATTTT. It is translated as CASSMGQGNQPQHF.